The rows below give T cell receptor beta chains drawn from one sample of a study of human T cells and chemical hapten exposure. TCRdb fed the RACE reads into MiXCR, producing one record per CDR3 protein. The repertoire holds fewer than 100,000 distinct CDR3 sequences, with 7% to 10% as singletons. This material consisted of whole blood, taken in connection with sensitization to the hapten diphenylcyclopropenone (DPC). These TCRs come from a middle-aged woman with alopecia areata. Some clones in this sample may be carry-over from other donors' samples. The CDR3 runs from the conserved cysteine through the conserved F or W. The D gene is left open where the match is weak. Size is stated for part of the rows, as once, few or many counts, or as a class when the clone is expanded.

V gene,J gene,D gene,clone size,CDR3 protein,CDR3 DNA
TRBV3-1,TRBJ1-1,.,few,CASSQEGVLATEAFF,TGTGCCAGCAGCCAAGAGGGGGTTCTAGCCACTGAAGCTTTCTTT
TRBV28,TRBJ1-2,TRBD1,many,CATGQGGTYGYTF,TGTGCCACCGGACAGGGTGGAACCTATGGCTACACCTTC
TRBV7-2,TRBJ2-7,TRBD2,many,CASSPLAGGAYEQYF,TGTGCCAGCAGCCCACTAGCGGGAGGAGCCTACGAGCAGTACTTC
TRBV29-1,TRBJ2-2,.,.,CSVVAGELFF,TGCAGCGTTGTGGCCGGGGAGCTGTTTTTT
TRBV4-1,TRBJ2-2,.,few,CASSPPSVGNTGELFF,TGCGCCAGCAGCCCTCCGAGTGTTGGGAACACCGGGGAGCTGTTTTTT
TRBV5-1,TRBJ1-2,TRBD1,.,CASSRGTGREGYTF,TGCGCCAGCAGCCGGGGGACAGGACGAGAGGGCTACACCTTC
TRBV9,TRBJ2-3,TRBD2,few,CASSGTSLSADTQYF,TGTGCCAGCAGCGGGACTAGTCTTTCAGCAGATACGCAGTATTTT
TRBV5-1,TRBJ2-5,TRBD2,.,CASSPTTSPETQYF,TGCGCCAGCAGCCCCACGACTAGCCCTGAGACCCAGTACTTC
TRBV5-5,TRBJ1-1,.,.,CASSLLQPNTEAFF,TGTGCCAGCAGCTTACTACAGCCGAACACTGAAGCTTTCTTT
TRBV27,TRBJ1-2,.,many,CASSRRGRDYGYTF,TGTGCCAGCAGTCGCCGGGGACGGGATTATGGCTACACCTTC
TRBV4-2,TRBJ2-5,TRBD2,few,CASSQGGTSGIQETQYF,TGTGCCAGCAGCCAAGGCGGGACTAGCGGAATCCAAGAGACCCAGTACTTC
TRBV4-2,TRBJ2-1,.,.,CASRLTSASSYNEQFF,TGTGCCAGCAGGTTGACAAGCGCTTCCTCCTACAATGAGCAGTTCTTC
TRBV28,TRBJ1-2,.,many,CASSSSGGSGYGYTF,TGTGCCAGCAGCTCCTCCGGGGGCTCCGGCTATGGCTACACCTTC
TRBV11-2,TRBJ1-2,.,.,CASSSYRAYGYTF,TGTGCCAGCAGCTCGTACAGGGCTTATGGCTACACCTTC
TRBV28,TRBJ2-3,.,.,CASSLQGRTQYF,TGTGCCAGCAGTTTACAGGGGAGGACGCAGTATTTT